Presented here are 26 T cell receptor beta chains from one specimen sequenced in a study of T cell responses to AZD1222 COVID-19 vaccine (dated by TCRdb to the early 2020s). Receptor amplification or capture employed the immunoSEQ multiplex PCR assay. Entries here come from immuneACCESS through TCRdb and include only in-frame sequences with V and J called. Some clones fail to appear in such tables; in the studies checked, an unresolved V gene covers under half of the shortfall, and the cause of the remainder is unknown. The sample profile shows about 270,000 clones; roughly 93% of them were found once. In total, the top ten clones hold roughly 0.6% of the sample. This specimen's time point label, interpreted: about 28 days (+/-7) after the second vaccine dose. The source was peripheral blood, collected 28 days after the second AZD1222 dose. The receptor set was obtained from an adult who received the AZD1222 COVID-19 vaccine.

The gene calls are TRBV15 and TRBJ1-1, with 10 positions matching TRBD1. Germline values: CDR1 LNHNV, CDR2 YYDKDF (reference sequence). This CDR3 has 16 amino acids. Trimming cost V 0 bases and J 4 bases; bases outside gene matches: 5. The CDR3 DNA reads TGTGCCACCAGCAGAGATCTAAGGACAGGGGGCACTGAAGCTTTCTTT. Amino acids: CATSRDLRTGGTEAFF.

This chain joins TRBV11-2 and TRBJ2-1, with 9 nucleotides matching TRBD1. The CDR3 totals 16 residues. Germline CDR1 is SGHAT and CDR2 is FQNNGV. Trimming cost V 5 bases and J 5 bases; bases outside gene matches: 10. CDR3 residues: CASSQSRDRVNNEQFF. CDR3 DNA sequence: TGTGCCAGCAGCCAAAGTCGGGACAGGGTGAACAATGAGCAGTTCTTC.

Only a few counts were recorded for this clone. The rearrangement links TRBV18 to TRBJ2-2; 8 bases are a match to TRBD1. V lost 3 bases, J lost 5 bases, and 5 bases stayed unmatched. From germline, CDR1 is KGHSH and CDR2 LQKENI. The CDR3 runs to 15 residues. CDR3 loop: CASSPWTGLTGELFF. The DNA of the CDR3 is TGTGCCAGCTCACCCTGGACAGGGCTGACCGGGGAGCTGTTTTTT.

This rearrangement joins TRBV7-6 to TRBJ1-1, with 9 bases matching TRBD1. Looked up from germline, CDR1 is SGHVS and CDR2 is FNYEAQ. J was trimmed by 2 bases and V by 0 bases; bases with no gene match: 7. This CDR3 is 17 amino acids long. CDR3 DNA sequence: TGTGCCAGCAGCTTAGCCAGGGACAGGGTTGGTAACACTGAAGCTTTCTTT. Amino acids: CASSLARDRVGNTEAFF.

The rearrangement links TRBV27 to TRBJ2-1; D unclear. The CDR3 covers 13 residues. Looked up from germline, CDR1 is MNHEY and CDR2 is SMNVEV (reference sequence). V lost 5 bases to trimming and J lost 10 bases, with 15 bases between them. CDR3 DNA sequence: TGTGCCAGCAGTCTCCGGTTAGCCGCAGAGCAGTTCTTC. It translates to CASSLRLAAEQFF.

The chain combines TRBV12-3 or TRBV12-4 with TRBJ1-3; tentatively, D is TRBD1 (5 bases). This CDR3 is built from 12 residues. V dropped 7 bases and J dropped 4 bases, with 8 bases sitting between them. DNA of the CDR3: TGTGCCAGCACTCGACAGGGAAACACCATATATTTT. Protein sequence: CASTRQGNTIYF.

The chain links TRBV10-3 to TRBJ2-7, with D perhaps TRBD1 (6 bases). The CDR3 has 16 residues. V gave up 3 bases and J gave up 0 bases, with 15 bases separating them. Germline lookup yields CDR1 ENHRY and CDR2 SYGVKD. As DNA, the CDR3 is TGTGCCATCAGTGACATAGGACAGAAACTCTCCTACGAGCAGTACTTC. It yields the protein CAISDIGQKLSYEQYF.

This clone has a single count. The V call is TRBV5-4, the J call TRBJ1-1, with D hard to call. CDR1 is SGHNT and CDR2 is YYREEE in the germline V gene (reference sequence). The V and J ends lost 1 base and 6 bases respectively, with 7 bases between them. The CDR3 has 12 residues. CDR3 nucleotides: TGTGCCAGCAGCTTGTTCGGGGCTGAAGCTTTCTTT. This gives the protein CASSLFGAEAFF. Together with reference TRBV5-4 and TRBJ1-1, the CDR3 gives the full variable domain: ETGVTQSPTHLIKTRGQQVTLRCSSQSGHNTVSWYQQALGQGPQFIFQYYREEENGRGNFPPRFSGLQFPNYSSELNVNALELDDSALYLCASSLFGAEAFFGQGTRLTVV.

This sequence joins TRBV28 and TRBJ1-1; no clear D gene. This CDR3 comprises 12 residues. Between the trimmed V and J ends, which lost 3 bases and 7 bases, there was a span of 9 bases. Germline values: CDR1 MDHEN, CDR2 SYDVKM. CDR3 DNA: TGTGCCAGCAGTTTTGGGCGTGTTGAAGCTTTCTTT. Protein: CASSFGRVEAFF.

The chain employs TRBV3-1 (or the pseudogene TRBV3-2) and TRBJ2-5; D gene uncertain. This CDR3 region has 14 residues. Between the trimmed V and J ends, which lost 4 bases and 1 base, there was a span of 10 bases. CDR1 and CDR2 (germline): LGHDT, YNNKEL (reference sequence). CDR3 DNA: TGTGCCAGCAGCCCTACTTGGGCCCAAGAGACCCAGTACTTC. The encoded protein is CASSPTWAQETQYF.

This clone has only one observation. The J gene is TRBJ2-4, the V gene TRBV7-2; D remains unclear. In germline, CDR1 is SGHTA, CDR2 FQGNSA. The CDR3 runs to 16 residues. Trimming removed 5 bases from V and 0 bases from J, with 14 bases in between. CDR3 in DNA: TGTGCCAGCAGCCGCCGGGTTACCCTAGCCAAAAACATTCAGTACTTC. Amino acid sequence: CASSRRVTLAKNIQYF.

In nucleotides, the CDR3 is TGTGCCAGCAGCCCACTAGGACAGGGAGGAAACACCATATATTTT. Encoded protein: CASSPLGQGGNTIYF. J is TRBJ1-3 and V is TRBV9, with 8 nucleotides matching TRBD1. Germline loops: CDR1 SGDLS, CDR2 YYNGEE. This CDR3 is built from 15 residues. Germline trimming cut 4 bases from V and 4 bases from J; bases unmatched to any gene: 7.

This chain uses TRBV28 with TRBJ1-4; D is unclear. There are 11 residues in the CDR3. V gave up 5 bases and J gave up 8 bases, with 6 bases separating them. The V gene's germline CDR1 is MDHEN and CDR2 SYDVKM. Here the CDR3 DNA reads TGTGCCAGCAGTATAGGGGAAAAACTGTTTTTT. It specifies CASSIGEKLFF.

The rearrangement joins TRBV28 to TRBJ2-4; D is tentatively TRBD1 or TRBD2 (5 bases each). CDR1 and CDR2 from the germline V gene are MDHEN and SYDVKM. Deletions cut 8 bases from V and 8 bases from J, with 10 bases between. The CDR3 extends over 11 amino acids. CDR3 DNA: TGTGCCAGCCATAGGGGAGACATTCAGTACTTC. Translated: CASHRGDIQYF.

This clone was observed a few times. The rearrangement uses TRBV28 and TRBJ1-4, with TRBD1 matching 7 bases. The CDR3 is 14 amino acids. The ends lost 5 bases at V and 8 bases at J; junction bases unmatched: 8. Germline CDR1 reads MDHEN; CDR2 reads SYDVKM. The DNA for the CDR3 is TGTGCCAGCAGTCTGACAGGGTTCGGGGAAAAACTGTTTTTT. Protein product: CASSLTGFGEKLFF. Combining the CDR3 with reference TRBV28 and TRBJ1-4 gives the whole variable domain DVKVTQSSRYLVKRTGEKVFLECVQDMDHENMFWYRQDPGLGLRLIYFSYDVKMKEKGDIPEGYSVSREKKERFSLILESASTNQTSMYLCASSLTGFGEKLFFGSGTQLSVL.

The gene calls are TRBV7-8 and TRBJ2-7; tentative D call: TRBD2 (5 bases). The CDR3 sequence is 16 residues long. CDR1 is SGHVS, CDR2 FQNEAQ, per germline. Between the trimmed V and J ends, which lost 1 base and 4 bases, there was a span of 17 bases. For the CDR3, the DNA is TGTGCCAGCAGCTTAGAGGAGGCAGGTTCCATTTACGAGCAGTACTTC. The encoded protein is CASSLEEAGSIYEQYF.

A word on this clone: This sample also contains other DNA sequences that code for the same CDR3. J is TRBJ1-5 and V is TRBV30; a weak D match, TRBD1 (5 bases). Trimming cost V 3 bases and J 5 bases, with 11 bases left between them. CDR3 size: 13 residues. Germline V lookup: CDR1 GTSNPN, CDR2 SVGIG (reference sequence). The CDR3 nucleotides read TGTGCCTGGAGCGCACGGGGGGATCAGCCCCAGCATTTT. It codes for CAWSARGDQPQHF.

CDR3 protein: CASSSAGGGRDLYGYTF. The DNA for the CDR3 is TGTGCCAGCAGCTCCGCGGGCGGAGGGCGCGACTTATATGGCTACACCTTC. The J gene is TRBJ1-2, the V gene TRBV28; D unclear. V was clipped by 6 bases and J by 5 bases, with 25 bases between them. This CDR3 has 17 amino acids. In germline, CDR1 is MDHEN, CDR2 SYDVKM.

CDR3: CASSVRGNSYEQYF. In DNA form, the CDR3 reads TGTGCCAGCAGCGTCAGGGGGAACTCCTACGAGCAGTACTTC. V is TRBV9 and J is TRBJ2-7, with 7 bases aligning to TRBD1. Germline V gene data show CDR1 as SGDLS and CDR2 as YYNGEE. V was clipped by 2 bases and J by 0 bases; unmatched bases: 2. The CDR3 sequence is 14 residues long.

V is TRBV4-1 and J is TRBJ1-6; D unclear. Germline CDR1 reads MGHRA; CDR2 reads YSYEKL. This CDR3 is 14 amino acids long. The V and J ends lost 2 bases and 5 bases respectively, with 7 bases between them. The CDR3 protein is CASSQSGDNSPLHF. CDR3 in DNA: TGCGCCAGCAGCCAATCGGGAGATAATTCACCCCTCCACTTT.

The chain employs TRBV10-3 and TRBJ2-1, with D maybe TRBD1 (5 bases). The CDR3 runs to 16 residues. Germline values: CDR1 ENHRY, CDR2 SYGVKD. Trimming removed 2 bases from V and 0 bases from J, with 11 bases in between. CDR3 DNA sequence: TGTGCCATCAGTGAGGGGGCAACTCCCTCCTACAATGAGCAGTTCTTC. The encoded protein is CAISEGATPSYNEQFF.

The J gene is TRBJ1-3, the V gene TRBV2, with a possible D match to TRBD1 (5 bases). CDR3 length equals 13 residues. Trimming cost V 7 bases and J 8 bases, with 15 bases left between them. Germline CDR1 is SNHLY and CDR2 is FYNNEI. This chain's CDR3 is CASTGERGDTIYF. The DNA for the CDR3 is TGTGCCAGCACGGGGGAAAGGGGAGACACCATATATTTT.

V gene TRBV16 combines with J gene TRBJ1-2, with D possibly matching TRBD1 (5 bases). Trimming took 2 bases from V and 3 from J, leaving 13 bases between them. The CDR3 has 15 amino acids. CDR1 and CDR2 from the germline V gene are KGHSY and FQNENV. CDR3 DNA sequence: TGTGCCAGCAGCCAAGGGCGATCGGGGGACTATGGCTACACCTTC. Amino acid sequence: CASSQGRSGDYGYTF. Drawing the rest from reference TRBV16 and TRBJ1-2, the complete variable domain is GEEVAQTPKHLVRGEGQKAKLYCAPIKGHSYVFWYQQVLKNEFKFLISFQNENVFDETGMPKERFSAKCLPNSPCSLEIQATKLEDSAVYFCASSQGRSGDYGYTFGSGTRLTVV.

V usage is TRBV9 and J usage is TRBJ2-2, with 10 nucleotides matching TRBD1. Trimming at V came to 4 bases and at J to 7 bases, leaving 7 bases not matched to a gene. The CDR3 totals 15 residues. Germline loops: CDR1 SGDLS, CDR2 YYNGEE. The CDR3 loop reads CASSIRQGASGELFF. CDR3 coding DNA: TGTGCCAGCAGCATACGACAGGGGGCGAGCGGGGAGCTGTTTTTT. The complete variable domain, with remaining parts taken from reference TRBV9 and TRBJ2-2, reads DSGVTQTPKHLITATGQRVTLRCSPRSGDLSVYWYQQSLDQGLQFLIQYYNGEERAKGNILERFSAQQFPDLHSELNLSSLELGDSALYFCASSIRQGASGELFFGEGSRLTVL.

The chain carries TRBV25-1 and TRBJ2-1; D unclear. Trimming pared 6 bases from V and 6 bases from J, leaving 9 bases between. Germline CDR1 and CDR2: MGHDK and SYGVNS. The CDR3 covers 12 residues. CDR3 amino acids: CASSTLINEQFF. CDR3 DNA sequence: TGTGCCAGCAGCACCCTTATCAATGAGCAGTTCTTC.

A single count supports this clone. The V gene is TRBV29-1, the J gene TRBJ2-1, with 8 bases lining up with TRBD1. Germline CDR1 is SQVTM and CDR2 is ANQGSEA. V lost 6 bases and J lost 8; bases outside the gene matches: 9. This CDR3 comprises 13 residues. CDR3 sequence reads: CSVKGTGRDEQFF. The CDR3 DNA follows: TGCAGCGTGAAGGGGACAGGTCGGGATGAGCAGTTCTTC.